These T cell receptor beta chains were read from a single sample in a study of response to subunit inactivated influenza vaccine. From the RT-PCR reads, TCRdb called clonotypes with MiXCR, one entry per CDR3 protein. Among a few hundred thousand distinct CDR3 sequences, less than 15% were seen once, and the ten largest hold 11%. The sequencing here drew on PBMCs from blood, taken 11 to 12 days after vaccination. These receptors were taken from a man in his forties or fifties who received an inactivated influenza vaccine. Each CDR3 is given with its conserved first and last residue. The D gene is left open where the match is weak. Not every row has a clone size; where given, it reads once, few, many or a size class.

>NA|TRBV4-3|TRBJ2-4|TRBD2
TGCGCCAGCAGCCAAGTTAAGGGACTAGCGGGAGGGCCGACCAAAAACATTCAGTACTTC
CASSQVKGLAGGPTKNIQYF
>NA|TRBV5-1|TRBJ2-2|TRBD1
TGCGCCAGCAGCTTGGCTGACAGGGTAGCCACCGGGGAGCTGTTTTTT
CASSLADRVATGELFF
>NA|TRBV5-5|TRBJ1-2|NA
TGTGCCAGCGGCGGAAACTATGGCTACACCTTC
CASGGNYGYTF
>few|TRBV4-3|TRBJ2-2|NA
TGCGCCAGCAGCCAAGATGTTAGGCGCACCGGGGAGCTGTTTTTT
CASSQDVRRTGELFF
>NA|TRBV3-1|TRBJ2-5|NA
TGTGCCAGCAGCTCCGATGGAGAGACCCAGTACTTC
CASSSDGETQYF
>many|TRBV7-9|TRBJ2-2|NA
TGTGCCAGCAGCTTAGCTCCACTGTTTTTT
CASSLAPLFF
>few|TRBV7-2|TRBJ2-1|TRBD2
TGTGCCAGCAGCTTAGGTTATTTCCGGGGGGTCTACAATGAGCAGTTCTTC
CASSLGYFRGVYNEQFF
>many|TRBV5-4|TRBJ2-1|NA
TGTGCCAGCAGCTCCCTTCTCGCCCAAGGGGCCAACAATGAGCAGTTCTTC
CASSSLLAQGANNEQFF
>NA|TRBV29-1|TRBJ2-1|TRBD2
TGCAGCGTTGAAGGGGGGGGAACTAGCGGAATCGCGGATGAGCAGTTCTTC
CSVEGGGTSGIADEQFF
>few|TRBV12-3/TRBV12-4|TRBJ2-2|TRBD1
TGTGCCAGCAGCCGCAGACAGGGGCTCACCGGGGAGCTGTTTTTT
CASSRRQGLTGELFF
>many|TRBV10-3|TRBJ2-7|TRBD2
TGTGCCATCAGTGAGTCTCGGACTAGCGGCTACGAGCAGTACTTC
CAISESRTSGYEQYF
>NA|TRBV5-1|TRBJ2-6|NA
TGCGCCAGCAGCCCGGAGGTCTCTGGGGCCAACGTCCTGACTTTC
CASSPEVSGANVLTF
>NA|TRBV28|TRBJ2-2|TRBD1
TGTGCCAGCAGTTTATTAACAGGGGGGCCTGCCGGGGAGCTGTTTTTT
CASSLLTGGPAGELFF
>few|TRBV7-2|TRBJ2-5|TRBD1
TGTGCCAGCAGCTTGTCCGGGACAGGGTCCCAAGAGACCCAGTACTTC
CASSLSGTGSQETQYF
>once|TRBV12-3/TRBV12-4|TRBJ2-7|TRBD1
TGTGCCAGCAGCCTCGGGACAGCTTACGGGAAGCAGTACTTC
CASSLGTAYGKQYF
>many|TRBV12-3/TRBV12-4|TRBJ2-6|NA
TGTGCCAGCAGCTTATCTGGGGCCAACGTCCTGACTTTC
CASSLSGANVLTF
>few|TRBV4-3|TRBJ2-1|NA
TGCGCCAGCAGCCAAGATCTGGCTAGCTATGAGCAGTTCTTC
CASSQDLASYEQFF
>few|TRBV2|TRBJ2-1|NA
TGTGCCAGCCGTCTACGGGAGCAGTTCTTC
CASRLREQFF
>NA|TRBV5-1|TRBJ1-6|NA
TGCGCCAGCAGCTTGGGTGACGCGGGCTCACCCCTCCACTTT
CASSLGDAGSPLHF
>many|TRBV20-1|TRBJ1-3|NA
TGCAGTGCTAGAGATCTCCAGGGTTCTGGAAACACCATATATTTT
CSARDLQGSGNTIYF
>NA|TRBV20-1|TRBJ1-5|TRBD1
TGCAGTACTACACAGGGGGCGGGTCAGCCCCAGCATTTT
CSTTQGAGQPQHF
>few|TRBV20-1|TRBJ2-3|NA
TGCAGTGCTGTCAGGGACCCCACAGATACGCAGTATTTT
CSAVRDPTDTQYF
>few|TRBV4-2|TRBJ1-2|NA
TGTGCCAGCAGCCAAGATCAACCGAACTATGGCTACACCTTC
CASSQDQPNYGYTF
>few|TRBV2|TRBJ1-1|NA
TGTGCCAGCCTAAGGACGGCGGAAGGGGCTTTCTTT
CASLRTAEGAFF
>NA|TRBV4-1|TRBJ2-3|NA
TGCGCCAGCAGCCGGGGGAGGGACACGGATACGCAGTATTTT
CASSRGRDTDTQYF
>few|TRBV7-2|TRBJ2-5|TRBD1
TGTGCCAGCAGCTTATGGGGGACAGGGGAAGAGACCCAGTACTTC
CASSLWGTGEETQYF
>many|TRBV28|TRBJ2-2|NA
TGTGCCAGCAGCGCCCGAGACACCGGGGAGCTGTTTTTT
CASSARDTGELFF
>NA|TRBV12-3/TRBV12-4|TRBJ2-1|TRBD2
TGTGCCAGCAGTAGAAGGACTAGCGGGATTGAGCAGTTCTTC
CASSRRTSGIEQFF
>NA|TRBV7-2|TRBJ2-1|TRBD1
TGTGCCAGCAGCTTAGTAGACAGGGTTCATGAGCAGTTCTTC
CASSLVDRVHEQFF
>NA|TRBV7-2|TRBJ2-5|TRBD2
TGTGCCAGCAGCTTAGATGGGGGGGGTTCCCCGGGGACCCAGTACTTC
CASSLDGGGSPGTQYF
>few|TRBV7-2|TRBJ1-6|TRBD1
TGTGCCAGCGGACAGGGCACTAATTCACCCCTCCACTTT
CASGQGTNSPLHF